This T cell receptor (beta chain) was sequenced in a study of cytomegalovirus exposure and HLA in healthy donors. General study points: Clonal expansion, a later analysis showed, was greater in HLA-associated TCR beta chains than in equally common others. Among the sequence variants, a highly shared cluster was likely an artifact of sequencing. Earlier analysis found most TCR beta V segments productive about 87% or about 30% of the time.

CDR1 is MGHRA, CDR2 YSYEKL, per germline. The CDR3 sequence is 15 residues long. V was shortened by 1 base and J by 0 bases, with 9 bases between the two germline ends. This clone came up once. Its cognate antigen is unknown. Researchers ran the PCR with 60 Vbeta and 13 Jbeta primers. Sequencing used immunoSEQ multiplex PCR; TCRdb keeps in-frame clones, though not all of them. The repertoire holds under 170,000 clones, with just under 65% as singletons. Material for sequencing was PBMCs. This sequence was found in a woman aged 55-70 years in good health and CMV-seropositive. The J gene is TRBJ2-5, the V gene TRBV4-1; D is uncertain. DNA of the CDR3: TGCGCCAGCAGCCAAGTTGCCTACCACCAAGAGACCCAGTACTTC. It specifies CASSQVAYHQETQYF.